These 6 T cell receptor beta chains came from one sample sequenced in a study of Graves' ophthalmopathy and Graves' hyperthyroidism. Amplified material comprised TCR beta CDR3 regions derived from RNA transcripts. RT-PCR was first run with HTBI primers, then multiplex PCR in a second round. One entry per CDR3 protein, called by TCRdb with MiXCR from the multiplex PCR reads. Among some 1.1 million distinct CDR3 sequences, 35% to 40% were seen once, and the ten largest hold around 10%. The sequenced sample consisted of peripheral blood or thyroid tissue (not recorded which). All receptors come from an adult man with Graves' hyperthyroidism.

This clonotype was found many times. The chain is built from TRBV29-1 and TRBJ1-2; D perhaps matches TRBD1 (5 bases). The length of the CDR3 is 13 residues. The germline V gene has CDR1 SQVTM and CDR2 ANQGSEA. The V end was cut by 7 bases, the J end by 3 bases, with 15 bases between. DNA of the CDR3: TGCAGCGCCCGTCCGGGGGGAGACTATGGCTACACCTTC. It specifies CSARPGGDYGYTF. The full variable domain, rest sourced from reference TRBV29-1 and TRBJ1-2, is SAVISQKPSRDICQRGTSLTIQCQVDSQVTMMFWYRQQPGQSLTLIATANQGSEATYESGFVIDKFPISRPNLTFSTLTVSNMSPEDSSIYLCSARPGGDYGYTFGSGTRLTVV.

The chain joins TRBV7-2 to TRBJ2-5; 12 bases line up with TRBD1. CDR1 is SGHTA, CDR2 FQGNSA, per germline. The CDR3 runs 16 residues. The V segment lost 5 bases and the J segment 5 bases; nucleotides outside the gene matches: 9. CDR3 DNA sequence: TGTGCCAGCAGCATAACCGGGACAGGGGGCCGGGAGACCCAGTACTTC. Translating it yields CASSITGTGGRETQYF.

In its sample, this clonotype was seen a few times. One base away lies a much larger clone, so this may be a sequencing read error. CDR3 region: CASSEQEDYAGELFF. The CDR3, as DNA: TGTGCCAGCAGTGAGCAGGAGGACTACGCCGGGGAGCTGTTTTTT. The genes are TRBV10-2 and TRBJ2-2, with TRBD2 as a possible D gene (6 bases). Germline CDR1 WSHSY, CDR2 SAAADI. This CDR3 spans 15 amino acids.

Comments on this clonotype: No conserved phenylalanine or tryptophan is present at the end of the CDR3, so a read error is the likely explanation. The limits of the CDR3 on the DNA are not certain, so only TCRdb's listed CDR3 is given. J is TRBJ1-3 and V is TRBV7-8. Germline V gives CDR1 SGHVS, CDR2 FQNEAQ. The CDR3 length equals 8 residues, ends included. CDR3: CASSLYRD.

The gene calls are TRBV10-3 and TRBJ2-6; D unresolved. Deletions cut 4 bases from V and 15 bases from J, with 1 base between. The CDR3 has 8 residues. Germline V gene data show CDR1 as ENHRY and CDR2 as SYGVKD. CDR3 in amino acids: CAISALTF. The CDR3 DNA sequence: TGTGCCATCAGTGCCCTGACTTTC.

With respect to this clonotype: One junction end disagrees with the germline gene, perhaps due to a read error. The DNA for the CDR3 is TGTGCCAGTAGTATAGGAGCCGGGATGAGGGAGCCGTTTTTT. Amino acid sequence: CASSIGAGMREPFF. This chain uses TRBV19 with TRBJ2-2, with D maybe TRBD2 (5 bases). The CDR3 consists of 14 residues. The germline V gene has CDR1 LNHDA and CDR2 SQIVND (reference sequence).